These 29 T cell receptor beta chains share one sample of origin, sequenced in a study of cytomegalovirus exposure and HLA in healthy donors (dated by TCRdb to about 2017). To prepare the library, the immunoSEQ multiplex PCR assay was applied. A mixture of 60 forward primers for TCR Vbeta segments and 13 reverse primers for TCR Jbeta segments was used in the multiplex PCR. Not all clones reach the TCRdb copy of this immuneACCESS table, which keeps in-frame sequences only. Checked studies attribute under half of the gap to unresolved V genes and leave the rest unexplained. Here the sample has 130,000 or so clones; more than 75% occur a single time. The ten largest clones add up to about 7.4% of the sample. The specimen sequenced was PBMCs. These receptors all stem from a woman between 45 and 60 years old in good health and CMV-seropositive.

The V and J genes are TRBV5-6 and TRBJ1-2; the D gene is possibly TRBD1 (5 bases). V lost 2 bases, J lost 6 bases, and 11 bases lay in between. This CDR3 spans 13 amino acids. The germline gives CDR1 SGHDT, CDR2 YYEEEE. CDR3: CASSFGAGNGYTF. The CDR3, as DNA: TGTGCCAGCAGCTTTGGGGCAGGCAATGGCTACACCTTC.

The gene calls are TRBV30 and TRBJ1-6; no reliable D call. The CDR3 runs to 14 residues. The ends were cut back, 2 bases at V and 0 bases at J, with 5 bases in the middle. Germline V gives CDR1 GTSNPN, CDR2 SVGIG (reference sequence). The CDR3 region is CAWSPGSYNSPLHF. DNA for the CDR3: TGTGCCTGGAGTCCCGGCTCCTATAATTCACCCCTCCACTTT.

CDR3: CASSLAAWSSYEQYF. Written as DNA, the CDR3 is TGTGCCAGCAGCTTAGCAGCGTGGAGCTCCTACGAGCAGTACTTC. The gene calls are TRBV7-9 and TRBJ2-7; unclear D gene. Between the trimmed V and J ends, which lost 0 bases and 0 bases, there was a span of 9 bases. The CDR3 has 15 residues. The V gene's germline CDR1 is SEHNR and CDR2 FQNEAQ (reference sequence).

The V and J genes are TRBV5-1 and TRBJ2-2; 9 bases fit TRBD1. The CDR3 covers 13 residues. The germline V gene has CDR1 SGHRS and CDR2 YFSETQ. J lost 6 bases, V lost 3 bases, and 0 bases had no gene match. CDR3 nucleotides: TGCGCCAGCAGCTGGACAGGGGCCGGGGAGCTGTTTTTT. This encodes CASSWTGAGELFF.

J is TRBJ1-6 and V is TRBV27; TRBD1 matches 8 bases. The CDR3 sequence is 17 residues long. Trimming removed 2 bases from V and 3 bases from J; junction bases left unmatched: 6. Germline CDR1 reads MNHEY; CDR2 reads SMNVEV (reference sequence). The CDR3 coding sequence is TGTGCCAGCAGTTTAAGGTCAGGACAGGGCTATAATTCACCCCTCCACTTT. Protein sequence: CASSLRSGQGYNSPLHF.

The rearrangement links TRBV2 to TRBJ2-1; D may be TRBD2 (7 bases). Trimming took off 2 bases at V and 4 bases at J, with 12 bases between the two ends. This CDR3 comprises 15 residues. Germline V gives CDR1 SNHLY, CDR2 FYNNEI. This chain's CDR3 is CASSEKGGGYNEQFF. In DNA, the CDR3 is TGTGCCAGCAGTGAAAAGGGGGGGGGTTACAATGAGCAGTTCTTC.

This clone was counted a few times. This chain connects TRBV19 to TRBJ1-1; D is uncertain. V lost 4 bases and J lost 4, with 4 bases in between. This CDR3 has 11 amino acids. Germline CDR1 reads LNHDA; CDR2 reads SQIVND (reference sequence). CDR3 protein: CASSTSTEAFF. The CDR3 DNA follows: TGTGCCAGTAGTACCTCCACTGAAGCTTTCTTT. Variable domain in full (rest from reference TRBV19 and TRBJ1-1): DGGITQSPKYLFRKEGQNVTLSCEQNLNHDAMYWYRQDPGQGLRLIYYSQIVNDFQKGDIAEGYSVSREKKESFPLTVTSAQKNPTAFYLCASSTSTEAFFGQGTRLTVV.

V is TRBV11-3 and J is TRBJ2-7; D might be TRBD2 (7 bases). Trimming took off 1 base at V and 4 bases at J, with 14 bases between the two ends. The CDR3 is 15 amino acids. Looked up from germline, CDR1 is SGHNT and CDR2 is YENEEA. This CDR3 reads CASSLGSGGEYEQYF. The DNA of the CDR3 is TGTGCCAGCAGCTTAGGATCGGGGGGCGAGTACGAGCAGTACTTC.

V is TRBV15 and J is TRBJ2-7, with a weak D call TRBD2 (7 bases). V was cut by 0 bases and J by 2 bases, with 8 bases left in between. The CDR3 has 14 residues. The germline V gene has CDR1 LNHNV and CDR2 YYDKDF (reference sequence). The CDR3 is CATSREGGAYEQYF. CDR3 nucleotide sequence: TGTGCCACCAGCAGAGAAGGGGGGGCCTACGAGCAGTACTTC. Variable domain in full (rest from reference TRBV15 and TRBJ2-7): DAMVIQNPRYQVTQFGKPVTLSCSQTLNHNVMYWYQQKSSQAPKLLFHYYDKDFNNEADTPDNFQSRRPNTSFCFLDIRSPGLGDTAMYLCATSREGGAYEQYFGPGTRLTVT.

V and J are TRBV6-4 and TRBJ1-4; D may be TRBD1 (5 bases). This CDR3 is 14 amino acids long. Germline V lookup: CDR1 MRHNA, CDR2 SNTAGT. V was pared by 0 bases and J by 8 bases, with 10 bases between. The CDR3 DNA reads as TGTGCCAGCAGTGACTCCGACAGAGGCGAAAAACTGTTTTTT. Translated, it gives CASSDSDRGEKLFF.

V gene TRBV18 combines with J gene TRBJ2-2; D might be TRBD1 (5 bases). The CDR3 contains 17 residues. Between the trimmed V and J ends, which lost 2 bases and 6 bases, there was a span of 19 bases. The germline CDR1 and CDR2 sequences are KGHSH and LQKENI. CDR3 coding DNA: TGTGCCAGCTCACCAAATACAGGCTCCCTCGCCTCCGGGGAGCTGTTTTTT. Residues: CASSPNTGSLASGELFF.

The chain links TRBV27 to TRBJ2-1, with TRBD2 as a possible D gene (6 bases). The CDR3 loop spans 17 amino acids. Germline V gene lookup returns CDR1 MNHEY and CDR2 SMNVEV (reference sequence). V was cut by 0 bases and J by 0 bases, with 12 bases left in between. Here the CDR3 reads CASSLSGGWSSYNEQFF. The DNA of the CDR3 is TGTGCCAGCAGTTTATCCGGGGGATGGAGCTCCTACAATGAGCAGTTCTTC.

The V call is TRBV4-2, the J call TRBJ2-5, with 10 bases identical to TRBD2. Germline V CDR1 and CDR2: LGHNA, YNFKEQ. This CDR3 spans 18 amino acids. Trimming removed 4 bases from V and 5 bases from J; junction bases left unmatched: 16. CDR3 protein: CASSPLSASGGVGETQYF. DNA of the CDR3: TGTGCCAGCAGCCCTCTTAGCGCAAGCGGGGGGGTCGGGGAGACCCAGTACTTC.

The chain is built from TRBV7-2 and TRBJ1-1, with a weak D call TRBD1 (5 bases). This CDR3 spans 14 amino acids. The V and J ends lost 2 bases and 10 bases respectively, with 17 bases between them. Germline CDR1 and CDR2: SGHTA and FQGNSA. This CDR3 is CASSLMGPGQGAFF. DNA for the CDR3: TGTGCCAGCAGCTTAATGGGGCCTGGGCAGGGAGCTTTCTTT.

The chain carries TRBV9 and TRBJ2-3; a possible D gene is TRBD1 (5 bases). This CDR3 spans 15 amino acids. V was cut by 3 bases and J by 4 bases, with 15 bases left in between. Germline CDR1 reads SGDLS; CDR2 reads YYNGEE. The CDR3 sequence is CASSASSRQPDTQYF. As DNA, the CDR3 is TGTGCCAGCAGCGCGAGCTCTAGACAGCCAGATACGCAGTATTTT.

The rearrangement joins TRBV28 to TRBJ2-3; TRBD2 is a possible D gene (5 bases). The CDR3 extends over 14 amino acids. Trimming removed 2 bases at V and 3 bases at J, with 9 bases between. From germline, CDR1 is MDHEN and CDR2 SYDVKM. The CDR3 DNA sequence: TGTGCCAGCAGTTTACTGTCGGGGACAGATACGCAGTATTTT. Amino acid sequence: CASSLLSGTDTQYF. The full variable domain, in which reference TRBV28 and TRBJ2-3 provide the parts outside the CDR3, is DVKVTQSSRYLVKRTGEKVFLECVQDMDHENMFWYRQDPGLGLRLIYFSYDVKMKEKGDIPEGYSVSREKKERFSLILESASTNQTSMYLCASSLLSGTDTQYFGPGTRLTVL.

The V call is TRBV6-5, the J call TRBJ1-1, with 12 nucleotides matching TRBD1. The trim removed 4 bases at V and 1 base at J, leaving 4 bases unmatched. This CDR3 spans 16 amino acids. Germline CDR1 and CDR2: MNHEY and SVGAGI. This CDR3 is CASSSGTGGSNTEAFF. The CDR3 region has the DNA TGTGCCAGCAGTTCCGGGACAGGGGGCTCGAACACTGAAGCTTTCTTT.

The chain uses TRBV5-1 and TRBJ1-6, with 8 nucleotides matching TRBD1. With 0 bases clipped from V and 10 bases from J, the junction kept 6 bases outside the gene matches. The germline gives CDR1 SGHRS, CDR2 YFSETQ. The CDR3 covers 15 residues. Written as DNA, the CDR3 is TGCGCCAGCAGCTTGGACAGGGGGGGACGGTCACCCCTCCACTTT. Translation gives CASSLDRGGRSPLHF.

The gene calls are TRBV30 and TRBJ2-1, with TRBD2 matching over 7 bases. The J segment lost 10 bases and the V segment lost 5 bases, leaving 5 bases of the junction unmatched. The germline V gene encodes CDR1 GTSNPN and CDR2 SVGIG (reference sequence). This CDR3 has 11 amino acids. CDR3 DNA: TGTGCCTGGTCAGCGGGAATGGAGCAGTTCTTC. As protein: CAWSAGMEQFF. Full variable domain (missing parts from reference TRBV30 and TRBJ2-1): SQTIHQWPATLVQPVGSPLSLECTVEGTSNPNLYWYRQAAGRGLQLLFYSVGIGQISSEVPQNLSASRPQDRQFILSSKKLLLSDSGFYLCAWSAGMEQFFGPGTRLTVL.

This chain joins TRBV13 and TRBJ1-6, with 7 bases aligning to TRBD1. The junction had 8 bases not matched to a gene; V was cut back by 5 bases and J by 4 bases. The CDR3 loop spans 16 amino acids. CDR1 PRHDT and CDR2 FYEKMQ come from the germline V gene (reference sequence). The CDR3 protein is CASSMAGTVYNSPLHF. The CDR3 coding sequence is TGTGCCAGCAGCATGGCCGGGACAGTTTATAATTCACCCCTCCACTTT.

The V gene is TRBV9, the J gene TRBJ2-7; weak D call: TRBD2 (6 bases). The CDR3 length is 13 residues. V dropped 7 bases and J dropped 2 bases, with 13 bases sitting between them. Looked up from germline, CDR1 is SGDLS and CDR2 is YYNGEE. The CDR3 spells CASGGTVAYEQYF. The CDR3 nucleotides are TGTGCCAGCGGGGGGACCGTCGCCTACGAGCAGTACTTC.

The chain carries TRBV30 and TRBJ1-1; D unclear. Between the trimmed V and J ends, which lost 1 base and 0 bases, there was a span of 15 bases. The CDR3 covers 16 residues. Germline CDR1 is GTSNPN and CDR2 is SVGIG (reference sequence). CDR3 DNA: TGTGCCTGGAGTGGGGCGCCCAGAGAGATGAACACTGAAGCTTTCTTT. Translated, it gives CAWSGAPREMNTEAFF.

This clone has just a few counts. The chain is built from TRBV7-9 and TRBJ2-2, with a weak D call TRBD2 (5 bases). V was trimmed by 11 bases and J by 0 bases, leaving 10 bases between them. CDR3 length equals 13 residues. Germline V lookup: CDR1 SEHNR, CDR2 FQNEAQ (reference sequence). CDR3 in DNA: TGTGCCGGTCCGAGGGCGAACACCGGGGAGCTGTTTTTT. Translating gives CAGPRANTGELFF.

The gene calls are TRBV2 and TRBJ2-7, with a weak D call TRBD2 (6 bases). Trimming pared 5 bases from V and 4 bases from J, leaving 15 bases between. The germline gives CDR1 SNHLY, CDR2 FYNNEI. The CDR3 runs 14 residues. Here the CDR3 reads CASSWDSTRYEQYF. The DNA for the CDR3 is TGTGCCAGCAGTTGGGACTCGACCAGATACGAGCAGTACTTC.

This clone was seen more than once but under ten times. This chain connects TRBV5-4 to TRBJ1-5; D gene ambiguous. CDR1 is SGHNT, CDR2 YYREEE, per germline (reference sequence). The V end lost 0 bases, the J end lost 4 bases, and 8 bases lay between the germline ends. This CDR3 spans 14 amino acids. CDR3 DNA sequence: TGTGCCAGCAGCTTGGATCCTCTTAATCAGCCCCAGCATTTT. Amino acid sequence: CASSLDPLNQPQHF.

The J gene is TRBJ1-5, the V gene TRBV27; 7 bases are shared with TRBD1. CDR3 length: 14 amino acids. Per germline, CDR1 MNHEY and CDR2 SMNVEV (reference sequence). Trimming at V came to 3 bases and at J to 4 bases, leaving 3 bases not matched to a gene. The CDR3 DNA follows: TGTGCCAGCAGTTTTCAACAGGGGAATCAGCCCCAGCATTTT. The encoded protein is CASSFQQGNQPQHF.

This clone was detected only once. The V call is TRBV28, the J call TRBJ2-5; D is ambiguous. The DNA end is more similar to TRBJ2-7, so the J call may be wrong. Germline V gene lookup returns CDR1 MDHEN and CDR2 SYDVKM. CDR3 length: 12 amino acids. DNA for the CDR3: TGTGCCAGCAGTTTAATCCCCTACGAGCAGTACTTC. It encodes CASSLIPYEQYF.

The chain links TRBV7-2 to TRBJ1-5; TRBD1 might be the D (5 bases). The CDR3 has 15 residues. The V end was cut by 5 bases, the J end by 4 bases, with 15 bases between. Germline CDR1 and CDR2: SGHTA and FQGNSA. DNA for the CDR3: TGTGCCAGCAGCGGGGCAGGGCTAATGAATCAGCCCCAGCATTTT. Translated, it gives CASSGAGLMNQPQHF.

This chain joins TRBV4-3 and TRBJ2-7; 7 nucleotides align to TRBD1. Germline CDR1 is LGHNA and CDR2 is YSLEER. CDR3 size: 17 residues. V shed 0 bases and J 5 bases; nucleotides not matched to a gene: 13. CDR3 bases: TGCGCCAGCAGCCAAGAATCGGCAGGGGGAGAGTATCACGAGCAGTACTTC. Translation: CASSQESAGGEYHEQYF.